The 18 T cell receptor beta chains presented below share a single source sample, sequenced in a study of blood T cell repertoires in COVID-19 (dated by TCRdb to between 2020 and 2021). Library preparation used the immunoSEQ multiplex PCR assay. Not all clones reach the TCRdb copy of this immuneACCESS table, which keeps in-frame sequences only. Checked studies attribute under half of the gap to unresolved V genes and leave the rest unexplained. In all, the sample holds 50,000 or so clones, and 90% of those were seen once. The top ten hold approximately 13% of the sample. Sequences were obtained from peripheral blood. The receptors originated from a man between 60 and 75 years old with active COVID-19.

The gene calls are TRBV7-9 and TRBJ1-4, with 9 nucleotides matching TRBD1. V lost 0 bases and J lost 4; bases outside the gene matches: 6. The CDR3 spans 17 residues. CDR1 is SEHNR, CDR2 FQNEAQ, per germline (reference sequence). The CDR3: CASSLANRGLSNEKLFF. The CDR3 nucleotides are TGTGCCAGCAGCTTAGCAAACAGGGGGCTAAGTAATGAAAAACTGTTTTTT.

The chain has TRBV28 and TRBJ2-7, with a possible D match to TRBD2 (7 bases). V lost 4 bases and J 3 bases, leaving 22 bases between the germline ends. Germline V gene data show CDR1 as MDHEN and CDR2 as SYDVKM. CDR3 size: 17 residues. This CDR3 reads CASSSYTGTGGDYEQYF. As DNA, the CDR3 is TGTGCCAGCAGTTCCTATACAGGTACGGGGGGCGACTACGAGCAGTACTTC.

The rearrangement links TRBV29-1 to TRBJ1-2; the match to TRBD1 covers 7 bases. V lost 4 bases to trimming and J lost 6 bases; unmatched junction nucleotides: 11. The germline CDR1 and CDR2 sequences are SQVTM and ANQGSEA. This CDR3 spans 14 amino acids. CDR3 bases: TGCAGCGTTGGTAGGGACAGATTCGAGGATGGCTACACCTTC. Encoded protein: CSVGRDRFEDGYTF.

As to this clone: At one end the junction does not follow the germline gene, possibly because of a read error. The chain couples TRBV18 to TRBJ2-1, with 8 bases that match TRBD1. CDR1 and CDR2 (germline): KGHSH, LQKENI. The CDR3 runs 18 residues. The CDR3 loop is CASSPRLDRGGDYNEQFF. The CDR3 coding sequence is TGTGCCAGCTCCCCACGGCTCGACAGGGGTGGGGACTACAATGAGCAGTTCTTC. The full variable domain, rest sourced from reference TRBV18 and TRBJ2-1, is NAGVMQNPRHLVRRRGQEARLRCSPMKGHSHVYWYRQLPEEGLKFMVYLQKENIIDESGMPKERFSAEFPKEGPSILRIQQVVRGDSAAYFCASSPRLDRGGDYNEQFFGPGTRLTVL.

V usage is TRBV9 and J usage is TRBJ2-2; TRBD1 might be the D (6 bases). This CDR3 comprises 14 residues. With 7 bases removed from V and 2 bases from J, the gap between germline ends came to 12 bases. CDR1 SGDLS and CDR2 YYNGEE come from the germline V gene. This chain's CDR3 is CASSWGRNTGELFF. The CDR3 DNA follows: TGTGCCAGCTCCTGGGGGCGAAACACCGGGGAGCTGTTTTTT.

V usage is TRBV18 and J usage is TRBJ2-1; D perhaps matches TRBD2 (7 bases). Per germline, CDR1 KGHSH and CDR2 LQKENI. Trimming removed 5 bases at V and 12 bases at J, with 17 bases between. This CDR3 is built from 13 residues. CDR3 region: CASSRREGDGQFF. CDR3 DNA: TGTGCCAGCTCAAGAAGGGAGGGGGACGGGCAGTTCTTC.

V gene TRBV6-2 or TRBV6-3 combines with J gene TRBJ1-5; perhaps TRBD1 as D (6 bases). The CDR3 consists of 14 residues. Germline V gene lookup returns CDR1 MNHEY and CDR2 SVGEGT. V was trimmed by 5 bases and J by 5 bases, leaving 13 bases between them. In DNA, the CDR3 is TGTGCCAGCAGTGGAACAGGGTGGGATCAGCCCCAGCATTTT. Encoded protein: CASSGTGWDQPQHF.

The V and J genes are TRBV27 and TRBJ2-5, with D maybe TRBD2 (5 bases). The germline gives CDR1 MNHEY, CDR2 SMNVEV (reference sequence). CDR3 length: 13 amino acids. V lost 1 base and J lost 5, with 8 bases in between. The CDR3 nucleotides read TGTGCCAGCAGTTTATTGCCGGGGGAGACCCAGTACTTC. Protein product: CASSLLPGETQYF.

The chain carries TRBV12-3 or TRBV12-4 and TRBJ1-1; 7 nucleotides line up with TRBD1. The V segment lost 5 bases and the J segment 5 bases; nucleotides outside the gene matches: 5. The CDR3 spans 13 residues. The chain's CDR3 is CASSQGQVTEAFF. The CDR3, as DNA: TGTGCCAGCAGTCAAGGACAGGTTACTGAAGCTTTCTTT.

V and J are TRBV30 and TRBJ2-4; 7 bases fit TRBD2. CDR1 and CDR2 (germline): GTSNPN, SVGIG (reference sequence). The CDR3 runs 18 residues. J was trimmed by 5 bases and V by 2 bases; bases with no gene match: 18. CDR3 region: CAWSHSLALAAGENIQYF. DNA of the CDR3: TGTGCCTGGAGTCACTCCCTGGCCCTCGCGGCGGGAGAAAACATTCAGTACTTC.

This chain uses TRBV6-6 with TRBJ2-7; D may be TRBD1 (6 bases). Trimming cost V 4 bases and J 1 base, with 11 bases left between them. The germline V gene encodes CDR1 MNHNY and CDR2 SVGAGI (reference sequence). The CDR3 length is 14 residues. CDR3 in DNA: TGTGCCAGCAGTTTCCAACAGGGATCCTACGAGCAGTACTTC. Its translation: CASSFQQGSYEQYF.

Turning to this clone: A read error may account for a junction end that differs from germline. The rearrangement joins TRBV7-7 to TRBJ2-5; tentatively, D is TRBD1 (6 bases). CDR1 and CDR2 from the germline V gene are SSHAT and FNYEAQ (reference sequence). This CDR3 is built from 16 residues. Here the CDR3 reads CASSPRGQGRLETQYF. DNA for the CDR3: TGTGCTAGCAGCCCAAGGGGACAAGGGAGATTGGAGACCCAGTACTTC.

The gene calls are TRBV5-1 and TRBJ2-1; a possible D gene is TRBD2 (6 bases). Per the germline V gene, CDR1 is SGHRS and CDR2 is YFSETQ. The V end lost 1 base, the J end lost 0 bases, and 8 bases lay between the germline ends. The CDR3 contains 15 residues. Written as DNA, the CDR3 is TGCGCCAGCAGCTTGCCCGGGAGCTCCTACAATGAGCAGTTCTTC. Residues: CASSLPGSSYNEQFF.

The chain combines TRBV28 with TRBJ2-5, with 10 positions matching TRBD1. V lost 0 bases and J lost 3; bases outside the gene matches: 7. The CDR3 has 17 amino acids. Germline assignment: CDR1 MDHEN and CDR2 SYDVKM. Here the CDR3 reads CASSLWGQGSDKETQYF. The CDR3 bases are TGTGCCAGCAGTTTATGGGGACAGGGGAGTGACAAAGAGACCCAGTACTTC.

The rearrangement uses TRBV24-1 and TRBJ2-2, with D maybe TRBD2 (7 bases). The germline V and J ends were trimmed by 3 bases and 3 bases, with 13 bases remaining between them. The CDR3 is made up of 16 amino acids. The V gene's germline CDR1 is KGHDR and CDR2 SFDVKD. The CDR3 DNA sequence: TGTGCCACCAGTGATCCGGGGGGCGCGGACACCGGGGAGCTGTTTTTT. Its protein is CATSDPGGADTGELFF.

This chain uses TRBV20-1 with TRBJ1-5; no reliable D call. The CDR3 is 11 residues long. Germline-derived CDR1 and CDR2 are DFQATT and SNEGSKA (reference sequence). The V end lost 0 bases, the J end lost 9 bases, and 6 bases lay between the germline ends. The CDR3, as DNA: TGCAGTGCTAGAGATAGCCGGCCCCAGCATTTT. It yields the protein CSARDSRPQHF.

This clone was seen once. The chain is built from TRBV30 and TRBJ1-5, with unresolved D. This CDR3 spans 14 amino acids. Germline values: CDR1 GTSNPN, CDR2 SVGIG (reference sequence). Trimming pared 1 base from V and 0 bases from J, leaving 7 bases between. The CDR3, as DNA: TGTGCCTGGAGTGGCCATAGTAGCAATCAGCCCCAGCATTTT. Translating it yields CAWSGHSSNQPQHF.

This chain joins TRBV30 and TRBJ1-2; maybe TRBD1 (5 bases). CDR1 and CDR2 from the germline V gene are GTSNPN and SVGIG (reference sequence). Deletions cut 0 bases from V and 7 bases from J, with 15 bases between. This CDR3 is 14 amino acids long. CDR3 amino acids: CAWSVRRQPGGYTF. As DNA, the CDR3 is TGTGCCTGGAGTGTACGTCGACAGCCGGGTGGCTACACCTTC.